Sequencing of this T cell receptor beta chain was carried out in a study of CD8+ T cells in alopecia areata (dated by TCRdb to between 2018 and 2020). Study-level background: Skin from C3H/HeJ donors with spontaneous alopecia (6-12 months old) was grafted onto female C3H/HeJ recipients that were 7-10 weeks old. In humans, TCRbeta sequencing was performed on scalp tissue and on sorted CD4+ and CD8+ peripheral blood T cells from healthy controls and from patients with patchy or totalis/universalis alopecia areata. Clonality in the scalp was compared among normal scalp (n=4), patchy alopecia areata scalp (n=8), and alopecia totalis/universalis scalp (n=8). High-throughput TCRbeta sequencing was used to examine T cell clonal expansion in alopecia areata in both the C3H/HeJ mouse model and human patients. RNA came from the PAXgene miRNA kit for fixed scalp, the miRNeasy kit for PBMCs, and the RNeasy kit for mouse skin. TCRbeta CDR3 regions were amplified by immunoSEQ multiplex PCR with 35 Vbeta forward and 13 Jbeta reverse primers.

This clone was observed a handful of times. Its cognate antigen has yet to be identified. Here, both gene names and germline sequences come from the mouse. The read comes to an end 4 residues before the CDR3 does, leaving the germline J gene to fill in the end. Via the germline V gene (reference sequence), CDR1 is FNHDT and CDR2 SITEND. V has 6 bases trimmed and J has 3 bases trimmed; junction bases matching no gene number 2. CDR3 length: 14 amino acids, cysteine to phenylalanine. Shown are 30 bases from within the CDR3, in frame from base 1. Pooled mouse cutaneous lymph node cells were stained for CD4, CD8alpha, NKG2D, NKG2ACE and other markers and were then sorted on a BD Influx. Library creation used the immunoSEQ multiplex PCR assay. To provide template for TCR sequencing, every sample had RNA extracted and reverse transcribed into cDNA. First-strand cDNA was synthesized with SuperScript III using a 2:1 mix of oligo-dT and random hexamers. A synthetic immune receptor repertoire was used to assess amplification bias, and residual bias was removed computationally. Libraries were sequenced on Illumina HiSeq with 60 bp reads covering the CDR3, read from J toward V. As for how the authors treated the data: Raw reads were preprocessed for error removal, and CDR3 was defined according to IMGT conventions as running from the conserved cysteine to phenylalanine. To get clonality, Shannon entropy was normalized by log2 of the number of productive unique TCRs and the result was subtracted from 1. Whether each scalp clone was CD4 or CD8 was inferred by checking scalp TCRbeta sequences against the CD4 and CD8 repertoires from sorted blood. Not all clones reach the TCRdb copy of this immuneACCESS table, which keeps in-frame sequences only. Checked studies attribute under half of the gap to unresolved V genes and leave the rest unexplained. From that table come the V and J calls and clone size; the DNA was used to work out D and trimming. The sample records roughly 260,000 clones, none occurring a single time. Clones ranked in the top ten supply approximately 1.2% of the sample.

General conclusions and limits of the study: Shared TCR sequences between patients were less evident than in mice, which may be partly attributable to HLA diversity in the patient population. Unlike mouse skin, which is dominated by gammadelta T cells, normal human skin has resident alphabeta T cells that are also sequenced, and this complicates analysis of the scalp TCR repertoire. Lesional scalp, especially in alopecia totalis/universalis, showed higher clonality and more expanded CD8+ clones than normal scalp, suggesting antigenic drive.

The receptor chain draws on TRBV19 and TRBJ2-1, and TRBD2 matches 11 of the central bases. The TCR was taken from a C3H/HeJ mouse with alopecia areata. This mouse strain carries MHC haplotype H2-k. Source material: CD4+ T cells sorted from a lymph node. The sequenced CDR3 bases are TGTGCCAGCACCGGACTGGGGGGCTATGCT. It translates to CASTGLGGYA. The CDR3, in full, reads CASTGLGGYAEQFF.